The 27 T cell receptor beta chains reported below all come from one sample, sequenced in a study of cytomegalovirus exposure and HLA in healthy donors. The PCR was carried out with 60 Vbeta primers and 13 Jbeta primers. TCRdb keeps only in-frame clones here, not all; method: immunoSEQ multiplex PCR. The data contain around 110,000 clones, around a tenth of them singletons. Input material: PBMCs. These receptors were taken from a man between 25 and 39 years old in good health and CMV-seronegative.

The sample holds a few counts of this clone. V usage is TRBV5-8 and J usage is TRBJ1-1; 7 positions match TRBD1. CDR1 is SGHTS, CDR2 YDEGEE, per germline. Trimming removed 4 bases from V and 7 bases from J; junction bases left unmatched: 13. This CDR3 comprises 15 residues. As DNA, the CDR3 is TGTGCCAGCAGCCGCCTGTCAGGGGGATACCGTGAAGCTTTCTTT. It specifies CASSRLSGGYREAFF.

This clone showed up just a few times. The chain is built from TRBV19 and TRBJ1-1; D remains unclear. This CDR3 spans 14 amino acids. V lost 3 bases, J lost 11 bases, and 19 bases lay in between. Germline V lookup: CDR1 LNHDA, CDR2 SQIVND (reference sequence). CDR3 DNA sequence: TGTGCCAGTAGTATGGGAGACAAACAGTTTCTGGCTTTCTTT. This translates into CASSMGDKQFLAFF.

CDR3 in amino acids: CASREDYSTPSGNTIYF. The DNA of the CDR3 is TGTGCCAGCAGGGAGGACTATAGTACACCCTCTGGAAACACCATATATTTT. The chain links TRBV28 to TRBJ1-3; no clear D gene. This CDR3 spans 17 amino acids. The V end lost 6 bases, the J end lost 0 bases, and 18 bases lay between the germline ends. Germline CDR1 reads MDHEN; CDR2 reads SYDVKM.

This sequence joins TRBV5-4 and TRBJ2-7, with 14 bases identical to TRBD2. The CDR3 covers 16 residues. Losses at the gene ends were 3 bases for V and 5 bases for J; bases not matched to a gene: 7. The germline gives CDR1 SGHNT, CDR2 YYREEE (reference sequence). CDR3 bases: TGTGCCAGCAGCTCAAGACTAGCGGGAGGGCCGGACGAGCAGTACTTC. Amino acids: CASSSRLAGGPDEQYF.

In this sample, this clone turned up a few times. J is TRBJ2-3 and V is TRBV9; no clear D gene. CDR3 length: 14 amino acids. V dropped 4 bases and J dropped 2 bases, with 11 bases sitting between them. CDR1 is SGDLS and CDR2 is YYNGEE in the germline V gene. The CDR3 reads CASSPLFSTDTQYF. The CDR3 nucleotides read TGTGCCAGCAGCCCCCTGTTTTCCACAGATACGCAGTATTTT.

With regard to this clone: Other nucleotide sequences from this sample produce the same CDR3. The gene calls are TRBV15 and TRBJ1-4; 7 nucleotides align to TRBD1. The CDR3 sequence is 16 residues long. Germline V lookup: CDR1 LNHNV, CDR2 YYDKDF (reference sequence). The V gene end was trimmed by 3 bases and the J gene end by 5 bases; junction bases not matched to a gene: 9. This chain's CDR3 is CATSRPDRVENEKLFF. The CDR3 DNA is TGTGCCACCAGCAGGCCCGACAGGGTAGAGAATGAAAAACTGTTTTTT.

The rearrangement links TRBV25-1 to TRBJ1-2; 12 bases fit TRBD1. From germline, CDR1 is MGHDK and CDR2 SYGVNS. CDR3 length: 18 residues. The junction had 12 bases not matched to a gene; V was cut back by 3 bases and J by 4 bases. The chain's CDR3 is CASSDTGTGGGGSYGYTF. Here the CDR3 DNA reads TGTGCCAGCAGTGATACCGGGACAGGGGGCGGAGGTAGCTATGGCTACACCTTC.

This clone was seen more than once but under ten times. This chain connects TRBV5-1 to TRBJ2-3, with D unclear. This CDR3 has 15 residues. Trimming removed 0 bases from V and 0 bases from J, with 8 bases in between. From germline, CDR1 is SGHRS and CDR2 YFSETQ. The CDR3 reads CASSLASWSTDTQYF. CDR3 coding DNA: TGCGCCAGCAGCTTGGCGAGTTGGAGCACAGATACGCAGTATTTT.

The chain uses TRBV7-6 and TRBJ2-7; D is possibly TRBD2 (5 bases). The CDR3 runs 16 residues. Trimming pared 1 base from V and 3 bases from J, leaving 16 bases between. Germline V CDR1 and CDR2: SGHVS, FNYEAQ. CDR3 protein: CASSLGGGFPIYEQYF. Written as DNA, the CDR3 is TGTGCCAGCAGCTTAGGAGGCGGGTTCCCCATCTACGAGCAGTACTTC. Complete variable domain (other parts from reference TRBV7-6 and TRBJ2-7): GAGVSQSPRYKVTKRGQDVALRCDPISGHVSLYWYRQALGQGPEFLTYFNYEAQQDKSGLPNDRFSAERPEGSISTLTIQRTEQRDSAMYRCASSLGGGFPIYEQYFGPGTRLTVT.

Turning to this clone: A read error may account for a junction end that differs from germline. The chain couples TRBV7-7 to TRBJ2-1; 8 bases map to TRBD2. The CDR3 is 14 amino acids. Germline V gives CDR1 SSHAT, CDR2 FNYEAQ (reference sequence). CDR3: CASSRSGTYNEQFF. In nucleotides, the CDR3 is TGTGCTAGCAGCCGTAGCGGGACCTACAATGAGCAGTTCTTC.

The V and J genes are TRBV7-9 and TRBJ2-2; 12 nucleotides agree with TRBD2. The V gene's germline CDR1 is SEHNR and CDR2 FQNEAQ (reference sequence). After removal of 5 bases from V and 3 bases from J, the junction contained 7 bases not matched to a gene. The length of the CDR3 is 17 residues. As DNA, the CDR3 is TGTGCCAGCAGCCGCCGGACTAGCGGGAAGGACACCGGGGAGCTGTTTTTT. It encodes CASSRRTSGKDTGELFF.

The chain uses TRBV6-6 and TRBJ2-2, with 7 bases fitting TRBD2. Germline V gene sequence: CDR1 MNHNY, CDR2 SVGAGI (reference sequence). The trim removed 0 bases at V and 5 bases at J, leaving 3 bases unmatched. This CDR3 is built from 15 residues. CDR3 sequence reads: CASSYSGEGTGELFF. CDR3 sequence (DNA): TGTGCCAGCAGTTACTCCGGGGAGGGGACCGGGGAGCTGTTTTTT.

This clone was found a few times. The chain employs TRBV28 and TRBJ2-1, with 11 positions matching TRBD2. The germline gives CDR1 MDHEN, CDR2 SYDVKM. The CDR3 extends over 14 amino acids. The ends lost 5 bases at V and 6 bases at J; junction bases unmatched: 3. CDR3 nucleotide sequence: TGTGCCAGCAGTCTGACTAGCGGGATCAATGAGCAGTTCTTC. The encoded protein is CASSLTSGINEQFF.

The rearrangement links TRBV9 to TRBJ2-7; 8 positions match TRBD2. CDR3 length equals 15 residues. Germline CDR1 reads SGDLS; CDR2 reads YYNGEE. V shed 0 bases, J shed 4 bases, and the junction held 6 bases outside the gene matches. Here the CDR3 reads CASSVAGGPRYEQYF. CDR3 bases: TGTGCCAGCAGCGTAGCGGGGGGGCCGAGGTACGAGCAGTACTTC.

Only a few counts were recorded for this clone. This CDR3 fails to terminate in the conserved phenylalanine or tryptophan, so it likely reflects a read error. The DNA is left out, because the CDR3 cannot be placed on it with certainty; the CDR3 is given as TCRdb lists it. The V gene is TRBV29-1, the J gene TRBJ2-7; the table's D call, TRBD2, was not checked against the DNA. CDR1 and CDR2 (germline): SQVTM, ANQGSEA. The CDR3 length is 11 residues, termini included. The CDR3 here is CSVEDRGLLRS.

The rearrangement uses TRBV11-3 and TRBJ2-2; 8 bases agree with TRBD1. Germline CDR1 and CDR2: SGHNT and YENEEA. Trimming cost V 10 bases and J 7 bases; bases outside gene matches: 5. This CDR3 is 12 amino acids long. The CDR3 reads CATRTGIGELFF. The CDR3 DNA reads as TGTGCCACACGGACAGGGATCGGGGAGCTGTTTTTT.

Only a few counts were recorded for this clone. The CDR3 nucleotides are TGTGCCATCAGTGAGCAACTGCATTCGAACACTGAAGCTTTCTTT. Protein: CAISEQLHSNTEAFF. The chain carries TRBV10-3 and TRBJ1-1; D is undetermined. The CDR3 is 15 amino acids. Trimming stripped 2 bases from V and 1 base from J, with 11 bases between. Germline V lookup: CDR1 ENHRY, CDR2 SYGVKD.

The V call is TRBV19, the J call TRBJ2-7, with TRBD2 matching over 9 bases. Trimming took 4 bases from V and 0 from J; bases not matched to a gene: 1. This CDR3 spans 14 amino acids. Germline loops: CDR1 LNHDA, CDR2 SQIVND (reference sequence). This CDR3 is CASSNSGGSYEQYF. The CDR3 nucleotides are TGTGCCAGTAGTAATAGCGGGGGCTCCTACGAGCAGTACTTC.

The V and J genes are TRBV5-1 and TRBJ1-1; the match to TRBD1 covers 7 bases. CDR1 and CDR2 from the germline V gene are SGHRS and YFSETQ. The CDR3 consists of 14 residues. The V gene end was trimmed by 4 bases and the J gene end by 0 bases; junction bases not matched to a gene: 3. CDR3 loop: CASSRGQMNTEAFF. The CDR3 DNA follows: TGCGCCAGCAGCCGGGGACAGATGAACACTGAAGCTTTCTTT.

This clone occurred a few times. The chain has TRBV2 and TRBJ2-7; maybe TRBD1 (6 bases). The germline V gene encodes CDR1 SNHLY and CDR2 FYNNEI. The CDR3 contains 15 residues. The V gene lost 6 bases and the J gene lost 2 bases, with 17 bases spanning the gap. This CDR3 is CASRSNREDPYEQYF. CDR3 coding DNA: TGTGCCAGCAGGAGTAACAGGGAAGACCCCTACGAGCAGTACTTC. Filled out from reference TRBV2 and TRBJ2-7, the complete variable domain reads EPEVTQTPSHQVTQMGQEVILRCVPISNHLYFYWYRQILGQKVEFLVSFYNNEISEKSEIFDDQFSVERPDGSNFTLKIRSTKLEDSAMYFCASRSNREDPYEQYFGPGTRLTVT.

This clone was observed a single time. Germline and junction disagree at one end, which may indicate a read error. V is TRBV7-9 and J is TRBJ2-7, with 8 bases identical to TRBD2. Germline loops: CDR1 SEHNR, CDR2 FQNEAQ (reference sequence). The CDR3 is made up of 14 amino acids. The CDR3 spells CASSWGLEPYEQYF. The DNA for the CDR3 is TGTGCCAGTAGCTGGGGACTAGAACCCTACGAGCAGTACTTC. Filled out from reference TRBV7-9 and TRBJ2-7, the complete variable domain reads DTGVSQNPRHKITKRGQNVTFRCDPISEHNRLYWYRQTLGQGPEFLTYFQNEAQLEKSRLLSDRFSAERPKGSFSTLEIQRTEQGDSAMYLCASSWGLEPYEQYFGPGTRLTVT.

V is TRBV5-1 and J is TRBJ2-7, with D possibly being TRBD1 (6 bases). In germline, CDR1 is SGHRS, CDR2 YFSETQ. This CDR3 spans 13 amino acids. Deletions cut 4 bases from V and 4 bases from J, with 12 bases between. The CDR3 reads CASSAETGYEQYF. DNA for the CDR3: TGCGCCAGCAGCGCCGAAACAGGGTACGAGCAGTACTTC.

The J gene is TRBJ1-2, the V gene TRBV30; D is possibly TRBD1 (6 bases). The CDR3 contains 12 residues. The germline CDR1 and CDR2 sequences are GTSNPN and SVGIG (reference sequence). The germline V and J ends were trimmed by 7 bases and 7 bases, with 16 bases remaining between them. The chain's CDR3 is CASSAGVGGYTF. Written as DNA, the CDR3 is TGTGCCTCCTCCGCAGGGGTCGGTGGCTACACCTTC.

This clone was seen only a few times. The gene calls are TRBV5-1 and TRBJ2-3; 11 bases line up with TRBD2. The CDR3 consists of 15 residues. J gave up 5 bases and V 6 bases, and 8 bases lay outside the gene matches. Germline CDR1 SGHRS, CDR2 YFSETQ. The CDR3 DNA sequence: TGCGCCAGCACCCCTTTAGCGGGAGGGGGAGATACGCAGTATTTT. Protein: CASTPLAGGGDTQYF.

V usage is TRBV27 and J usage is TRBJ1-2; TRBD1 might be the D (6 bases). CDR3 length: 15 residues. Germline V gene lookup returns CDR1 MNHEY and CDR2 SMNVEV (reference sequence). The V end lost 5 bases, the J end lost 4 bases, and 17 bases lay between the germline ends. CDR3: CASSITGKSGYGYTF. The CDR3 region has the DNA TGTGCCAGCAGTATTACAGGGAAATCGGGCTATGGCTACACCTTC.

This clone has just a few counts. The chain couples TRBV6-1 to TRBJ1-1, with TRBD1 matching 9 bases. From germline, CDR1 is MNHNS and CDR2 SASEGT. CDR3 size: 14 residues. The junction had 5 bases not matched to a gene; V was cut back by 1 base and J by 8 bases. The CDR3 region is CASSEGQGGLEAFF. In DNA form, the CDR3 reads TGTGCCAGCAGTGAAGGACAGGGGGGCCTGGAAGCTTTCTTT.

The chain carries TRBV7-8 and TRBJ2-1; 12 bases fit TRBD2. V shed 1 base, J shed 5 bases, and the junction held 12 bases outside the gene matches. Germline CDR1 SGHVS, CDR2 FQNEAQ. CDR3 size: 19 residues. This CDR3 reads CASSLEASGRAGRDNEQFF. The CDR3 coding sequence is TGTGCCAGCAGCTTAGAGGCTAGCGGGAGGGCCGGGAGGGACAATGAGCAGTTCTTC.